These 26 T cell receptor beta chains share one sample of origin, sequenced in a study of T cells in Graves' hyperthyroidism and ophthalmopathy. TCR beta CDR3 sequences were amplified from RNA transcripts. The primer set for the first-round RT-PCR of the TCR CDR3 was HTBI. TCRdb ran MiXCR on the multiplex PCR reads and lists one entry per CDR3 protein. The sample includes around 200,000 distinct CDR3 sequences, around 17% of them seen just once. Sequencing was carried out using blood. The receptors come from a man between 35 and 55 years old with Graves' hyperthyroidism.

The table lists this clonotype with a few counts. CDR3 residues: CSAMGGNEQYF. CDR3 coding DNA: TGCAGTGCTATGGGGGGCAACGAGCAGTACTTC. The V call is TRBV20-1, the J call TRBJ2-7; the D call may be TRBD1 or TRBD2 (6 bases each). Germline CDR1 is DFQATT and CDR2 is SNEGSKA (reference sequence). The CDR3 has 11 residues. With 4 bases removed from V and 5 bases from J, the gap between germline ends came to 9 bases.

This clonotype was counted many times. This rearrangement joins TRBV20-1 to TRBJ2-7; a possible D gene is TRBD2 (6 bases). The CDR3 spans 14 residues. Trimming took off 2 bases at V and 3 bases at J, with 14 bases between the two ends. The germline V gene has CDR1 DFQATT and CDR2 SNEGSKA (reference sequence). The DNA for the CDR3 is TGCAGTGCTAGAATCGGGACTCTAAACTACGAGCAGTACTTC. Translation: CSARIGTLNYEQYF.

This clonotype was observed many times. This sequence joins TRBV4-3 and TRBJ2-7; TRBD2 aligns across 10 bases. This CDR3 has 16 residues. V lost 0 bases to trimming and J lost 3 bases; unmatched junction nucleotides: 5. Per germline, CDR1 LGHNA and CDR2 YSLEER. DNA for the CDR3: TGCGCCAGCAGCCAAGATTTTGCTAGCGGGGGCTACGAGCAGTACTTC. It yields the protein CASSQDFASGGYEQYF.

This clonotype appeared many times. The chain recombines TRBV29-1 with TRBJ2-7, with 8 bases matching TRBD1. Germline V gives CDR1 SQVTM, CDR2 ANQGSEA. Trimming at V came to 6 bases and at J to 4 bases, leaving 11 bases not matched to a gene. CDR3 length: 14 residues. The CDR3 reads CSVWAGDRNYEQYF. CDR3 DNA sequence: TGCAGCGTCTGGGCCGGGGACAGGAATTACGAGCAGTACTTC.

This chain links TRBV4-3 with TRBJ2-7; D could derive from TRBD1 or TRBD2 (5 bases each). Germline CDR1 is LGHNA and CDR2 is YSLEER. Trimming removed 0 bases from V and 7 bases from J, with 10 bases in between. The CDR3 consists of 13 residues. Written as DNA, the CDR3 is TGCGCCAGCAGCCAAGATCTTTGGGGGGAGCAGTACTTC. Its protein is CASSQDLWGEQYF.

This clonotype showed up many times. V and J are TRBV7-2 and TRBJ2-7, with TRBD1 matching 9 bases. The CDR3 is 15 amino acids. After removal of 5 bases from V and 4 bases from J, the junction contained 9 bases not matched to a gene. The V gene's germline CDR1 is SGHTA and CDR2 FQGNSA. CDR3 sequence reads: CASSHRTGVIYEQYF. CDR3 in DNA: TGTGCCAGCAGCCACCGGACAGGGGTCATATACGAGCAGTACTTC.

This clonotype was counted many times. The chain joins TRBV6-2 or TRBV6-3 to TRBJ2-3, with D perhaps TRBD1 (6 bases). Trimming removed 4 bases from V and 1 base from J, with 12 bases in between. The CDR3 is 15 residues long. Looked up from germline, CDR1 is MNHEY and CDR2 is SVGEGT. CDR3 sequence (DNA): TGTGCCAGCAGTTTGACAGGACGTGGCACAGATACGCAGTATTTT. This gives the protein CASSLTGRGTDTQYF.

This clonotype showed up many times. The chain has TRBV5-5 and TRBJ1-5, with unresolved D. V dropped 0 bases and J dropped 3 bases, with 7 bases sitting between them. The CDR3 consists of 14 residues. Germline V lookup: CDR1 SGHKS, CDR2 YYEKEE (reference sequence). CDR3 region: CASSLAWHNQPQHF. The DNA for the CDR3 is TGTGCCAGCAGCTTGGCCTGGCACAATCAGCCCCAGCATTTT.

This clonotype was seen at least ten times. This chain connects TRBV7-2 to TRBJ2-7; 9 bases match TRBD1. There are 14 residues in the CDR3. Per germline, CDR1 SGHTA and CDR2 FQGNSA. The V and J ends lost 6 bases and 3 bases, in that order; junction bases with no gene match: 6. Here the CDR3 reads CASSFTGGSYEQYF. The DNA of the CDR3 is TGTGCCAGCAGTTTTACAGGGGGCAGCTACGAGCAGTACTTC. Full variable domain (outside the CDR3, taken from reference TRBV7-2 and TRBJ2-7): GAGVSQSPSNKVTEKGKDVELRCDPISGHTALYWYRQSLGQGLEFLIYFQGNSAPDKSGLPSDRFSAERTGGSVSTLTIQRTQQEDSAVYLCASSFTGGSYEQYFGPGTRLTVT.

This clonotype was recorded at least ten times. The rearrangement uses TRBV2 and TRBJ2-5; D uncertain. Per the germline V gene, CDR1 is SNHLY and CDR2 is FYNNEI. The V end lost 4 bases, the J end lost 5 bases, and 5 bases lay between the germline ends. The CDR3 is made up of 11 amino acids. CDR3 nucleotides: TGTGCCAGCAGTGCGGCCGAGACCCAGTACTTC. This translates into CASSAAETQYF.

The gene calls are TRBV4-2 and TRBJ1-2; TRBD1 aligns across 7 bases. V lost 3 bases, J lost 5 bases, and 9 bases stayed unmatched. The CDR3 length is 15 residues. The germline V gene encodes CDR1 LGHNA and CDR2 YNFKEQ. The CDR3 coding sequence is TGTGCCAGCAGCCAGAGGGCGGGACAGAAGTATGGCTACACCTTC. Translated: CASSQRAGQKYGYTF.

This clonotype was picked up a small number of times. The V call is TRBV10-3, the J call TRBJ2-7; 8 nucleotides match TRBD2. Germline CDR1 ENHRY, CDR2 SYGVKD. The CDR3 runs to 16 residues. V lost 0 bases, J lost 3 bases, and 7 bases stayed unmatched. The CDR3 DNA follows: TGTGCCATCAGTGAGTCGAGTAGCGGGGAGATCTACGAGCAGTACTTC. Its protein is CAISESSSGEIYEQYF.

This clonotype appeared a few times. The chain couples TRBV10-3 to TRBJ1-5, with D tentatively TRBD1 (6 bases). The CDR3 runs to 16 residues. The V end was cut by 5 bases, the J end by 1 base, with 15 bases between. CDR1 and CDR2 (germline): ENHRY, SYGVKD. The CDR3 reads CAISSGTPESNQPQHF. The CDR3 region has the DNA TGTGCCATCAGTTCCGGGACACCCGAAAGCAATCAGCCCCAGCATTTT.

Ten or more counts support this clonotype. This rearrangement joins TRBV7-2 to TRBJ2-1; D might be TRBD1 (6 bases). Germline values: CDR1 SGHTA, CDR2 FQGNSA. This CDR3 is built from 16 residues. Trimming stripped 5 bases from V and 4 bases from J, with 18 bases between. Written as DNA, the CDR3 is TGTGCCAGCAGCGTAGACAGGTACATGGGTTACAATGAGCAGTTCTTC. Translated, it gives CASSVDRYMGYNEQFF.

Many counts were recorded for this clonotype. This chain connects TRBV18 to TRBJ1-4; 7 positions match TRBD1. The V gene end was trimmed by 4 bases and the J gene end by 7 bases; junction bases not matched to a gene: 6. The CDR3 spans 14 residues. Germline values: CDR1 KGHSH, CDR2 LQKENI. The CDR3 spells CASSRGQEGEKLFF. In DNA form, the CDR3 reads TGTGCCAGCTCACGAGGACAGGAGGGTGAAAAACTGTTTTTT.

This clonotype was recorded at least ten times. The V call is TRBV2, the J call TRBJ2-7; 11 nucleotides match TRBD1. The J segment lost 1 base and the V segment lost 6 bases, leaving 8 bases of the junction unmatched. Germline CDR1 reads SNHLY; CDR2 reads FYNNEI. The CDR3 covers 16 residues. As DNA, the CDR3 is TGTGCCAGCAGCGACGGAGGGACAGGGGGTTCCTACGAGCAGTACTTC. Its translation: CASSDGGTGGSYEQYF.

This clonotype was counted only a few times. The rearrangement links TRBV20-1 to TRBJ2-1; 12 bases are shared with TRBD2. CDR3 length equals 16 residues. J lost 7 bases, V lost 3 bases, and 10 bases had no gene match. Germline V CDR1 and CDR2: DFQATT, SNEGSKA (reference sequence). CDR3 amino acids: CSASPSGGAIWNEQFF. CDR3 nucleotides: TGCAGTGCTAGTCCTAGCGGGGGGGCCATATGGAATGAGCAGTTCTTC.

This clonotype was counted only a few times. The CDR3 coding sequence is TGTGCCAGCAGCTTATGGTCCAGGGCCTACTATGGCTACACCTTC. It translates to CASSLWSRAYYGYTF. The chain carries TRBV5-6 and TRBJ1-2; possibly TRBD1 for D (5 bases). Looked up from germline, CDR1 is SGHDT and CDR2 is YYEEEE. This CDR3 region has 15 residues. The V end was cut by 2 bases, the J end by 3 bases, with 14 bases between.

This clonotype was counted between two and nine times. This rearrangement joins TRBV9 to TRBJ1-2; the D is unclear. Germline lookup yields CDR1 SGDLS and CDR2 YYNGEE. The V and J ends lost 7 bases and 6 bases respectively, with 16 bases between them. The CDR3 has 13 residues. The CDR3 bases are TGTGCCAGCTTCGGCAGTTACCTCGATGGCTACACCTTC. Translating it yields CASFGSYLDGYTF.

Comment on this clonotype: At one boundary the junction diverges from the germline segment, which might be a read error. This chain connects TRBV5-1 to TRBJ2-1, with 11 bases that match TRBD2. The CDR3 loop spans 14 amino acids. Per the germline V gene, CDR1 is SGHRS and CDR2 is YFSETQ. CDR3 sequence: CASSLHLAGGTQFF. DNA for the CDR3: TGTGCCAGCAGCTTACATCTAGCGGGAGGCACACAGTTCTTC. The full variable domain, its missing parts supplied by reference TRBV5-1 and TRBJ2-1, is KAGVTQTPRYLIKTRGQQVTLSCSPISGHRSVSWYQQTPGQGLQFLFEYFSETQRNKGNFPGRFSGRQFSNSRSEMNVSTLELGDSALYLCASSLHLAGGTQFFGPGTRLTVL.

The rearrangement uses TRBV2 and TRBJ2-3, with D maybe TRBD2 (6 bases). The length of the CDR3 is 14 residues. Germline V gives CDR1 SNHLY, CDR2 FYNNEI. V dropped 0 bases and J dropped 5 bases, with 9 bases sitting between them. The CDR3 nucleotides are TGTGCCAGCAGTGAAGCCCCCGGGAGAGATACGCAGTATTTT. This translates into CASSEAPGRDTQYF. Looking up the rest from reference TRBV2 and TRBJ2-3 gives the full variable domain: EPEVTQTPSHQVTQMGQEVILRCVPISNHLYFYWYRQILGQKVEFLVSFYNNEISEKSEIFDDQFSVERPDGSNFTLKIRSTKLEDSAMYFCASSEAPGRDTQYFGPGTRLTVL.

The CDR3: CASSLMVSRSYEQYF. CDR3 coding DNA: TGTGCCAGCAGTTTGATGGTTTCCCGGTCCTACGAGCAGTACTTC. The V and J genes are TRBV12-3 or TRBV12-4 and TRBJ2-7; no firm D call. The CDR3 length is 15 residues. Trimming took 3 bases from V and 1 from J, leaving 13 bases between them.

This clonotype occurred many times. The rearrangement links TRBV20-1 to TRBJ2-7, with 9 positions matching TRBD1. Unmatched junction bases numbered 6, after V lost 0 bases and J lost 3 bases. CDR1 and CDR2 from the germline V gene are DFQATT and SNEGSKA (reference sequence). This CDR3 has 15 residues. The CDR3 nucleotides are TGCAGTGCTAGAGATCCGAGGACAGGGGACTACGAGCAGTACTTC. This translates into CSARDPRTGDYEQYF.

The chain carries TRBV20-1 and TRBJ1-3; D gene unclear. V lost 5 bases, J lost 0 bases, and 2 bases lay in between. Germline V CDR1 and CDR2: DFQATT, SNEGSKA (reference sequence). The CDR3 covers 11 residues. The CDR3 reads CSAGSGNTIYF. The CDR3 region has the DNA TGCAGTGCTGGCTCTGGAAACACCATATATTTT.

This clonotype was seen many times. The chain uses TRBV2 and TRBJ2-5; TRBD2 agrees at 9 bases. CDR3 length: 14 amino acids. Germline CDR1 is SNHLY and CDR2 is FYNNEI. The trim removed 8 bases at V and 5 bases at J, leaving 9 bases unmatched. The CDR3 DNA follows: TGTGCCAGCGATCGGGCGGGGGGGCTGGAGACCCAGTACTTC. It codes for CASDRAGGLETQYF.

The chain links TRBV27 to TRBJ1-5, with 8 bases aligning to TRBD1. CDR1 MNHEY and CDR2 SMNVEV come from the germline V gene (reference sequence). The CDR3 loop spans 16 amino acids. Trimming at V came to 5 bases and at J to 0 bases, leaving 6 bases not matched to a gene. CDR3 region: CASSPQGGISNQPQHF. CDR3 DNA: TGTGCCAGCAGTCCACAGGGGGGAATTAGCAATCAGCCCCAGCATTTT.